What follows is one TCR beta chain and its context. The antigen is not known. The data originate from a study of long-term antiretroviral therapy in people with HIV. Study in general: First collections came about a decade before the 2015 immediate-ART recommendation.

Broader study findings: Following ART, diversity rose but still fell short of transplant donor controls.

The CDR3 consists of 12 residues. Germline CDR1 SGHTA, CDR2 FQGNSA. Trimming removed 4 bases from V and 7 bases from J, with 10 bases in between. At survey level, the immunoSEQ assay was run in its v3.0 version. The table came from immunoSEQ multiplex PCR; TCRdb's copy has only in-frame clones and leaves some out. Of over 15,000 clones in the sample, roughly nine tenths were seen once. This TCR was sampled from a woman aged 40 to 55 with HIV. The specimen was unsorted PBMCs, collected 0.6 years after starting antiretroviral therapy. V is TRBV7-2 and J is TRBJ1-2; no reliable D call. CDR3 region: CASSSRTGGYTF. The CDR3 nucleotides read TGTGCCAGCAGCTCTCGGACCGGTGGCTACACCTTC.